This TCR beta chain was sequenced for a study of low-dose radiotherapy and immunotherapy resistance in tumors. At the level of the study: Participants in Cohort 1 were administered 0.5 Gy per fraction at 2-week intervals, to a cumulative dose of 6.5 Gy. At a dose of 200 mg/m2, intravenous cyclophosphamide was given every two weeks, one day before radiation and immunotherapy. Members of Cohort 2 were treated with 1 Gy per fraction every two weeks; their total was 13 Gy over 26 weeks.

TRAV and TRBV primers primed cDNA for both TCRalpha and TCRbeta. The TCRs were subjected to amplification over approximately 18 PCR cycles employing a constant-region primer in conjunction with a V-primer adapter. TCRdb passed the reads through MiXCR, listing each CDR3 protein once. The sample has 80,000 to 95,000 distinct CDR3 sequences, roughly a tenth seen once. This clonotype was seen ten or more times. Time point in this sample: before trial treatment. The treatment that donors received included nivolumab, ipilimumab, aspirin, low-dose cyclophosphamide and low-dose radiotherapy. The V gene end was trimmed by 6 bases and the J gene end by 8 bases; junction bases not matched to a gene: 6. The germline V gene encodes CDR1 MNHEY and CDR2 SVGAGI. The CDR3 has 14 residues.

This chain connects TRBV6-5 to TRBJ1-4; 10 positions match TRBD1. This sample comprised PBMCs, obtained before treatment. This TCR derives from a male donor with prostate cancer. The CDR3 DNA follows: TGTGCCAGCAGCCGAGGGACAGGGGTCGAAAAACTGTTTTTT. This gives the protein CASSRGTGVEKLFF.